Sequencing of this T cell receptor beta chain was carried out in a study of T cells in Graves' hyperthyroidism and ophthalmopathy. Study results and caveats: Patients with ophthalmopathy were separated from those with stable hyperthyroidism by a 13 V-J model. Most thyroid-expanded clonotypes above 0.001 were also found in blood.

Amplification yielded TCR beta CDR3 regions, with RNA transcripts as the source. First-round RT-PCR with HTBI primers amplified the TCR CDR3 region. TCRdb fed the multiplex PCR reads into MiXCR, producing one record per CDR3 protein. The repertoire holds roughly 570,000 distinct CDR3 sequences, with around 42% as singletons. Patients with uncontrolled infections, other autoimmune diseases, pregnancy or lactation were excluded. Points on this clonotype: No antigen is known for it.

Looked up from germline, CDR1 is SGHAT and CDR2 is FQNNGV. Trimming pared 1 base from V and 3 bases from J, leaving 10 bases between. The CDR3 length is 14 residues. The sample taken for sequencing was peripheral blood or thyroid tissue (not recorded which). The source of this sequence is an adult woman with Graves' disease, either hyperthyroidism or ophthalmopathy (not recorded which). The J gene is TRBJ2-7, the V gene TRBV11-2, with no clear D. CDR3 sequence: CASSLAWRLYEQYF. The CDR3 DNA reads as TGTGCCAGCAGCTTAGCCTGGCGCCTCTACGAGCAGTACTTC. The entire variable domain, with the rest obtained from reference TRBV11-2 and TRBJ2-7, is as follows: EAGVAQSPRYKIIEKRQSVAFWCNPISGHATLYWYQQILGQGPKLLIQFQNNGVVDDSQLPKDRFSAERLKGVDSTLKIQPAKLEDSAVYLCASSLAWRLYEQYFGPGTRLTVT.